Sequencing of this TCR beta chain was carried out in a study of blood T cell repertoires in COVID-19. About the study: The origin of the acute and convalescent COVID-19 samples was the United States, Italy and Spain.

The CDR3 is 15 residues long. V was clipped by 2 bases and J by 2 bases, with 12 bases between them. Germline CDR1 SGHVS, CDR2 FQNEAQ. Original data processing: Estimated nucleated cell counts came from reference gene primer amplification. The protocol was immunoSEQ multiplex PCR, while the TCRdb copy is restricted to in-frame clones and leaves out a portion. That table furnishes V, J and clone size, whereas the DNA furnished D and trimming. The sample shows about 230,000 clones, roughly 90% of them seen only once. This chain links TRBV7-8 with TRBJ1-1; D might be TRBD1 (6 bases). What was sequenced was peripheral blood. This receptor was obtained from an older woman with acute or convalescent COVID-19. This chain's CDR3 is CASSLRTVTNTEAFF. In nucleotides, the CDR3 is TGTGCCAGCAGCTTACGGACAGTTACCAACACTGAAGCTTTCTTT.